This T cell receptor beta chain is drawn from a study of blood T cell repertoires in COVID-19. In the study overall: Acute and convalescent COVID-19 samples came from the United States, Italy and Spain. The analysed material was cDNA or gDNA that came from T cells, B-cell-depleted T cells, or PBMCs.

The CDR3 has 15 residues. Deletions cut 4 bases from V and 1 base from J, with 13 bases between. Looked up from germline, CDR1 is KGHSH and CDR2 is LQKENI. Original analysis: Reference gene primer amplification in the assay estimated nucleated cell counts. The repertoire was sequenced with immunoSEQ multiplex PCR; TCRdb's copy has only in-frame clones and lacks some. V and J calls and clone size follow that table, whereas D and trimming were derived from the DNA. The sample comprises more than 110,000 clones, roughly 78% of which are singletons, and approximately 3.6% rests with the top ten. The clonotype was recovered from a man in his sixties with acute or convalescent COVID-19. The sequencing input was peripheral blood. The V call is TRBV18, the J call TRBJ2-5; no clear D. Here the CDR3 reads CASSLGLVFQETQYF. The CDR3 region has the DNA TGTGCCAGCTCACTGGGCTTGGTTTTCCAAGAGACCCAGTACTTC.